This TCR beta chain was captured in a study of CD8 T cells in Susac syndrome. The germline CDR1 and CDR2 sequences are LGHNA and YSLEER. J lost 4 bases, V lost 3 bases, and 3 bases had no gene match. CDR3 size: 14 residues. From blood CD8+ and CD4+ T cells, TCR beta sequences were generated. Negative isolation was applied to CD8+ and CD4+ T cells, and FACS enrichment was applied to TEMRA cells. With random hexamers, reverse transcription was performed on about 0.45 to 1 ug of RNA. By means of immunoSEQ multiplex PCR, TCR beta CDR3 spanning 54 Vbeta and 13 Jbeta underwent amplification. TCRdb used MiXCR to reprocess the immunoSEQ multiplex PCR reads, holding one entry per CDR3 protein. In the table there are about 160,000 distinct CDR3 sequences, about 91% of which are singletons.

Specimen: CD4+ T cells from PBMCs. The chain has TRBV4-3 and TRBJ1-5; 7 bases map to TRBD1. The sequence was collected from a human donor in good health. This chain's CDR3 is CASSQRQGNQPQHF. For the CDR3, the DNA is TGCGCCAGCAGCCAGAGACAGGGTAATCAGCCCCAGCATTTT.